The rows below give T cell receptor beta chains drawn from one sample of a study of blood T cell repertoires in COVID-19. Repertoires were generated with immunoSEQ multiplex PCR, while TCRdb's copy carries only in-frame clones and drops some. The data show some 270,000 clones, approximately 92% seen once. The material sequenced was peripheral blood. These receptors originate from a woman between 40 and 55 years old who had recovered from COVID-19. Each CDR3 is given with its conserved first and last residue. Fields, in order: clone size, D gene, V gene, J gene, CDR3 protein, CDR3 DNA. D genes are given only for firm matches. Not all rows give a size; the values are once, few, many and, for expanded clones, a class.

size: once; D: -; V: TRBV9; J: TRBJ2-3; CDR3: CASSVAGVVSDTQYF; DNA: TGTGCCAGCAGCGTAGCAGGGGTTGTTTCAGATACGCAGTATTTT
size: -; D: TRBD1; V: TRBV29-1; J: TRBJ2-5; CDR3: CSTRGQGQETQYF; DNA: TGCAGCACCCGGGGACAGGGGCAAGAGACCCAGTACTTC
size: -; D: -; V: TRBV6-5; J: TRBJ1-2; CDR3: CASRIPGQYYGYTF; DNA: TGTGCCAGCAGGATTCCCGGACAGTATTATGGCTACACCTTC
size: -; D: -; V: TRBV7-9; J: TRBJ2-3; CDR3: CASTPLRSDGDTQYF; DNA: TGTGCCAGCACCCCATTGCGGAGTGATGGAGATACGCAGTATTTT
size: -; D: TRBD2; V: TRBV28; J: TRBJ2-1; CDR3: CASRDGTRGNEQFF; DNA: TGTGCCAGCAGGGATGGGACTAGAGGGAATGAGCAGTTCTTC
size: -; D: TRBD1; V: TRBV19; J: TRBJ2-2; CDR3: CASRTKTQGAGELFF; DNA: TGTGCCAGTAGAACTAAGACGCAGGGGGCCGGGGAGCTGTTTTTT
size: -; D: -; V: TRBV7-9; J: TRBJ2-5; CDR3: CASSPQPGRETQYF; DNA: TGTGCCAGCAGCCCCCAACCAGGGAGGGAGACCCAGTACTTC
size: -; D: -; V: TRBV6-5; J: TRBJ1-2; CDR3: CASRPWGDGYTF; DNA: TGTGCCAGCAGGCCTTGGGGGGACGGCTACACCTTC
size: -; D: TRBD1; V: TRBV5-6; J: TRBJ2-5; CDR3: CASSPDRGLQETQYF; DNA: TGTGCCAGCAGCCCCGACAGGGGTTTACAAGAGACCCAGTACTTC
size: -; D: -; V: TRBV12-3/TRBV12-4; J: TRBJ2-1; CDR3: CASSPSSGEQFF; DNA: TGTGCCAGCAGCCCCTCGTCGGGTGAGCAGTTCTTC
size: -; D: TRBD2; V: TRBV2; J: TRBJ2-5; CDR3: CASSEERGGQRTQYF; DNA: TGTGCCAGCAGTGAGGAGCGGGGGGGCCAGCGGACCCAGTACTTC
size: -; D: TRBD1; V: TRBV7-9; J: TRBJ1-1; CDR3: CASSLDRAAFF; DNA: TGTGCCAGCAGCTTGGACAGGGCGGCTTTCTTT
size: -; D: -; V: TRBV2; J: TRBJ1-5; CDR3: CASSERAGYQPQHF; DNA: TGTGCCAGCAGTGAAAGGGCGGGTTATCAGCCCCAGCATTTT
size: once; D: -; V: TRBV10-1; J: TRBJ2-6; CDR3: CASSESRLGTPGANVLTF; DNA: TGCGCCAGCAGTGAGTCGAGACTAGGGACCCCTGGGGCCAACGTCCTGACTTTC
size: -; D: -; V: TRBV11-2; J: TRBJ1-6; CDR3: CASSRGSVFSPLHF; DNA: TGTGCCAGCAGCAGGGGCAGCGTCTTTTCACCCCTCCACTTT
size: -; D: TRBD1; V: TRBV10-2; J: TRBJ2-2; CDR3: CASSTGTGAAGELFF; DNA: TGCGCCAGCAGCACCGGGACAGGGGCCGCGGGGGAGCTGTTTTTT
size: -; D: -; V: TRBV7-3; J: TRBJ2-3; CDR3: CASSPNLSQRDTQYF; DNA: TGTGCCAGCAGCCCGAACTTGAGCCAAAGAGATACGCAGTATTTT
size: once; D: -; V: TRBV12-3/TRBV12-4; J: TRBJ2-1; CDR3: CASSFRDSGGQFF; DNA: TGTGCCAGCAGTTTCCGGGACTCCGGAGGGCAGTTCTTC
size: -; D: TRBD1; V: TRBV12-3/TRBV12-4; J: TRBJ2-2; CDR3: CASRSGGTGELFF; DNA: TGTGCCAGCAGGTCAGGGGGCACCGGGGAGCTGTTTTTT
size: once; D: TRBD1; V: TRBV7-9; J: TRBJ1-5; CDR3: CASRPEGTANQPQHF; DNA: TGTGCCAGCAGGCCAGAAGGGACAGCTAATCAGCCCCAGCATTTT
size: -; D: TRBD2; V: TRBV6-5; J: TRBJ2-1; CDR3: CASSYSGTSGDHEQFF; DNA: TGTGCCAGCAGTTACTCCGGGACTAGCGGAGACCATGAGCAGTTCTTC
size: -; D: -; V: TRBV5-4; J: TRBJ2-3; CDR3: CASTQRNTDTQYF; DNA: TGTGCCAGCACCCAGAGGAACACAGATACGCAGTATTTT
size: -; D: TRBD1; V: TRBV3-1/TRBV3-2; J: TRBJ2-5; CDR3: CASSSLQGVFAETQYF; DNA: TGTGCCAGCAGCTCGCTGCAGGGGGTATTTGCGGAGACCCAGTACTTC
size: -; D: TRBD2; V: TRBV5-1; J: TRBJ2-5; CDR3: CASSLAGSGVQETQYF; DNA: TGCGCCAGCAGCTTGGCCGGGAGCGGGGTCCAAGAGACCCAGTACTTC
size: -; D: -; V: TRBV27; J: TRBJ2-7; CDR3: CASSPPHTYEQYF; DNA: TGTGCCAGCAGTCCACCACACACCTACGAGCAGTACTTC
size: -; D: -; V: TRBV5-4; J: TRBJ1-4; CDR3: CASSFPGDNEKLFF; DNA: TGTGCCAGCAGCTTTCCAGGGGATAATGAAAAACTGTTTTTT
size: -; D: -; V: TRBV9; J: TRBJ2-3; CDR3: CASSPGVLGTDTQYF; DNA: TGTGCCAGCAGCCCAGGGGTTTTGGGCACAGATACGCAGTATTTT
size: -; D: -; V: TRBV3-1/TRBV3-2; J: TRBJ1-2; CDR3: CASSPGVQGGYTF; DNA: TGTGCCAGCAGTCCTGGGGTGCAGGGAGGCTACACCTTC
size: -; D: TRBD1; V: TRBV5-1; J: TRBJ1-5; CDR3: CASSSGTGNQPQHF; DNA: TGCGCCAGCAGCTCCGGGACAGGCAATCAGCCCCAGCATTTT
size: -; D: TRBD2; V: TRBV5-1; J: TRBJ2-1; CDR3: CASSLGSGSRYEQFF; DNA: TGCGCCAGCAGCTTGGGTAGCGGGAGTCGGTATGAGCAGTTCTTC
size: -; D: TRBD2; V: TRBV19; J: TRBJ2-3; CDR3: CASSRTSGKTTDTQYF; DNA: TGTGCCAGTAGTCGGACTAGCGGGAAAACCACAGATACGCAGTATTTT
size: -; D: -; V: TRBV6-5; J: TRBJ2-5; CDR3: CASSKTGVQETQYF; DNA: TGTGCCAGCAGTAAAACAGGTGTTCAAGAGACCCAGTACTTC
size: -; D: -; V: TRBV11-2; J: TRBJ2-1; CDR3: CASSFSENEQFF; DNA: TGTGCCAGCAGCTTTAGTGAGAATGAGCAGTTCTTC
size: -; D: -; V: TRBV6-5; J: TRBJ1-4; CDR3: CASRARGAFNEKLFF; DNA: TGTGCCAGCAGGGCCCGGGGGGCGTTTAATGAAAAACTGTTTTTT
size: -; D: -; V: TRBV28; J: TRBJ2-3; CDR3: CASVGADQGPDTQYF; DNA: TGTGCCAGCGTGGGGGCCGATCAGGGGCCAGATACGCAGTATTTT
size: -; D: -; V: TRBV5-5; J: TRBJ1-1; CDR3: CASSLSAWQGNTEAFF; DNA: TGTGCCAGCAGCTTGTCGGCATGGCAGGGGAACACTGAAGCTTTCTTT
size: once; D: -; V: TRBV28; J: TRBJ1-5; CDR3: CASIPAWGQAGQPQHF; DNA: TGTGCCAGCATTCCGGCTTGGGGCCAAGCGGGTCAGCCCCAGCATTTT
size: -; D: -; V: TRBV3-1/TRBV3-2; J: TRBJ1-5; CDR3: CASSQANLNQPQHF; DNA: TGTGCCAGCAGTCAAGCTAACCTCAATCAGCCCCAGCATTTT
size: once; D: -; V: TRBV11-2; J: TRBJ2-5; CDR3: CASSDGLLGLETQYF; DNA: TGTGCCAGCAGCGACGGCCTTCTGGGACTGGAGACCCAGTACTTC
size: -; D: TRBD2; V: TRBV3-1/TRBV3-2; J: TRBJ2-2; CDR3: CASSQDPRLAGGQAGELFF; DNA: TGTGCCAGCAGCCAAGATCCCCGGCTAGCGGGGGGGCAAGCCGGGGAGCTGTTTTTT
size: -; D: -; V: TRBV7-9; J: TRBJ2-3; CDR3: CASSLASGSTDTQYF; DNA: TGTGCCAGCAGCTTAGCGAGCGGTTCCACAGATACGCAGTATTTT
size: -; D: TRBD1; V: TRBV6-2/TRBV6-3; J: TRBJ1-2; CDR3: CASSPPGGFGYTF; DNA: TGTGCCAGCAGCCCCCCAGGGGGCTTTGGCTACACCTTC
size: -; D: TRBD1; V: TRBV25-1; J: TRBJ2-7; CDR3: CASSGAGTGINEQYF; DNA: TGTGCCAGCAGTGGGGCCGGGACAGGGATAAACGAGCAGTACTTC
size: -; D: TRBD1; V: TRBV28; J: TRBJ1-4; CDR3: CATQTGGSEKLFF; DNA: TGTGCCACCCAGACAGGGGGAAGCGAAAAACTGTTTTTT
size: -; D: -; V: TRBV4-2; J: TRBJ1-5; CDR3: CASSQEAEMNQPQHF; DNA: TGTGCCAGCAGCCAAGAGGCGGAAATGAATCAGCCCCAGCATTTT
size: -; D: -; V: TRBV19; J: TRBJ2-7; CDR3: CASSIRGSFHEQYF; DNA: TGTGCCAGTAGTATAAGGGGGAGCTTCCACGAGCAGTACTTC
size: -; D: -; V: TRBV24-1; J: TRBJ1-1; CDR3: CATSDLGPGGVRYEAFF; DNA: TGTGCCACCAGTGATCTCGGGCCGGGGGGCGTGCGATACGAAGCTTTCTTT
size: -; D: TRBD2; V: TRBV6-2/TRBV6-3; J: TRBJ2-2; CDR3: CASSYSTLASGVNTGELFF; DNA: TGTGCCAGCAGTTACTCGACCCTTGCTAGCGGAGTGAACACCGGGGAGCTGTTTTTT
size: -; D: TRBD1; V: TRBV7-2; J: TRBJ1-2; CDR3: CASSARTGYRDGYTF; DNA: TGTGCCAGCAGCGCCCGGACAGGGTATCGGGACGGCTACACCTTC
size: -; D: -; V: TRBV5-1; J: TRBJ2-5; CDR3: CASSPQGGAGFETQYF; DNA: TGCGCCAGCAGCCCCCAAGGGGGGGCCGGGTTTGAGACCCAGTACTTC
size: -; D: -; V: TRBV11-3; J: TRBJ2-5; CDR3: CASRRTAREETQYF; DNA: TGTGCCAGCAGACGGACTGCGCGAGAAGAGACCCAGTACTTC